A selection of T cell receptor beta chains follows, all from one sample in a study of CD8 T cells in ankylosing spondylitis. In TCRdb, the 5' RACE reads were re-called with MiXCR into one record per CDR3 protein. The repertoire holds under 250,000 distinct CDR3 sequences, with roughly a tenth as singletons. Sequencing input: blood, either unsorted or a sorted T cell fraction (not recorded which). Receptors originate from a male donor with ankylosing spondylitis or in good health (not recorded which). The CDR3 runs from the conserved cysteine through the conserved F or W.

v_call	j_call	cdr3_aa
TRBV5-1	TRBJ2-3	CASSLEVASTDTQYF
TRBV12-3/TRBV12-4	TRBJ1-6	CASSFSFPGDSPLHF
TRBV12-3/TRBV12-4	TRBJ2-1	CASSPPPGGEQFF
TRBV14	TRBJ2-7	CASSHNARDLYCEQYF
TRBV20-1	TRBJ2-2	CSARGQLNTGELFF
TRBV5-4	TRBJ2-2	CASSQGLAPNTGELFF
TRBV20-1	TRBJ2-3	CSAIYEETSRIDTQYF
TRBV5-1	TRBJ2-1	CASSLGQGTEQFF
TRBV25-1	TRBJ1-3	CASSETLKGGGNTIYF
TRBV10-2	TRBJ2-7	CASSDYGPSASYEQYF
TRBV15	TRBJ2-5	CATSRDNTVQETQYF
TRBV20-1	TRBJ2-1	CSASEYNEQFF
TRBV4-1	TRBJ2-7	CASSQETGDSYEQYF
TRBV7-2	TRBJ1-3	CASSSYSRSGSGNTIYF
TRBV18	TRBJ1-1	CASSPDSGALAFF
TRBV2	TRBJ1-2	CASNRDREVGYTF
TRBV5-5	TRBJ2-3	CASSLGPTRGDTQYF
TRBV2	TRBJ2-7	CASSEDGPRPRGDYEQYF
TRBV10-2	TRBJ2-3	CASSGGTGTDTQYF
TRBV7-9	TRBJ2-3	CAATHGDYSSDTQYF
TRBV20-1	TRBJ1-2	CSVWVQGQGDNYGYTF
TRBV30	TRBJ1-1	CAWSRTGGEAFF
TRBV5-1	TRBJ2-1	CASSLVLGLYNEQFF
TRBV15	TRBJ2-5	CATSRGVEASGSGETQYF